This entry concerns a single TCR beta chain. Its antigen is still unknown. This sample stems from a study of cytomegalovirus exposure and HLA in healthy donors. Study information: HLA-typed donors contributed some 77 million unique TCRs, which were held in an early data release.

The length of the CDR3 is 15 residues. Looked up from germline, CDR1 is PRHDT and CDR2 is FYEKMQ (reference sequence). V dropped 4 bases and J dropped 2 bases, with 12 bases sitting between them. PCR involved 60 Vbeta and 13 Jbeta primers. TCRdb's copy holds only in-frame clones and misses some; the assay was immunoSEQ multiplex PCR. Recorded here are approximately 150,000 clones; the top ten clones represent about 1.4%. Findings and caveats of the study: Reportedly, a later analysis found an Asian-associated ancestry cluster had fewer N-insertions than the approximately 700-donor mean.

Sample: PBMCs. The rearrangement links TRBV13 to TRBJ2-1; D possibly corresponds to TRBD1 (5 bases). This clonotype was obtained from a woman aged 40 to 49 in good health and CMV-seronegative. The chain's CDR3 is CASSWGRQAYNEQFF. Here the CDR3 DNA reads TGTGCCAGCAGCTGGGGCAGGCAAGCCTACAATGAGCAGTTCTTC.